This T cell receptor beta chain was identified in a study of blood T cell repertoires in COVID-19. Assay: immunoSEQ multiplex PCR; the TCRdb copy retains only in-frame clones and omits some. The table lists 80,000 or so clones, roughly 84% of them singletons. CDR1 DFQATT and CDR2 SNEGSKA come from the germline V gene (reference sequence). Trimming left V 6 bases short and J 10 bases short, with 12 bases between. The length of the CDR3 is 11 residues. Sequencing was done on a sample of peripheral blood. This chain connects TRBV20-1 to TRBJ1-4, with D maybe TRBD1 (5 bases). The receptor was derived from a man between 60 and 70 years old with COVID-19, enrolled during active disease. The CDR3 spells CSAPGGAKLFF. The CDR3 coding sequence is TGCAGTGCCCCGGGGGGTGCAAAACTGTTTTTT.